The 17 T cell receptor beta chains below come from one sample, sequenced in a study of neurological immune-mediated disorders (dated by TCRdb to between 2018 and 2021). The library came from 5' RACE. Reads for this sample came from an Illumina HiSeq 2500. TCRdb redid the processing of the public reads, applying fastp at Q25 and MiXCR, and retained in-frame beta chains. Rows are unified per CDR3 protein, each entry keeping the most common DNA and genes. The sample table lists 50,000 to 80,000 distinct CDR3 sequences, 4.5% of them with a count of one. The top ten hold 6.5% to 7.5% of the sample. Sequenced input: PBMCs. Receptors were obtained from a man between 25 and 39 years old with multiple sclerosis.

Ten or more counts support this clonotype. The chain uses TRBV20-1 and TRBJ1-2; 7 bases map to TRBD1. Looked up from germline, CDR1 is DFQATT and CDR2 is SNEGSKA (reference sequence). The V and J ends lost 4 bases and 8 bases, in that order; junction bases with no gene match: 13. This CDR3 is 14 amino acids long. CDR3 protein: CSAIPQRGRLGYTF. The CDR3 nucleotides are TGCAGTGCTATTCCCCAGAGGGGGCGCTTGGGCTACACCTTC.

The rearrangement links TRBV9 to TRBJ1-2, with D hard to call. From germline, CDR1 is SGDLS and CDR2 YYNGEE. The CDR3 loop spans 14 amino acids. V was clipped by 0 bases and J by 8 bases, with 14 bases between them. This chain's CDR3 is CASSVDKSVIGYTF. The CDR3 DNA follows: TGTGCCAGCAGCGTAGATAAATCGGTAATCGGCTACACCTTC.

This clonotype was seen repeatedly, ten times or more. The chain recombines TRBV7-8 with TRBJ2-3; D unclear. V gave up 1 base and J gave up 0 bases, with 8 bases separating them. CDR1 and CDR2 (germline): SGHVS, FQNEAQ. This CDR3 has 15 amino acids. The CDR3 region is CASSLGGHSTDTQYF. The CDR3 DNA follows: TGTGCCAGCAGCTTAGGCGGTCATAGCACAGATACGCAGTATTTT. Together with reference TRBV7-8 and TRBJ2-3, the CDR3 gives the full variable domain: GAGVSQSPRYKVAKRGQDVALRCDPISGHVSLFWYQQALGQGPEFLTYFQNEAQLDKSGLPSDRFFAERPEGSVSTLKIQRTQQEDSAVYLCASSLGGHSTDTQYFGPGTRLTVL.

This clonotype has only a few counts. Here the CDR3 DNA reads TGTGCCAGCAGATACACACTTAATCAGCCCCAGCATTTT. Amino acid sequence: CASRYTLNQPQHF. The rearrangement uses TRBV2 and TRBJ1-5; unclear D gene. Germline values: CDR1 SNHLY, CDR2 FYNNEI. This CDR3 comprises 13 residues. V dropped 6 bases and J dropped 4 bases, with 10 bases sitting between them. Variable domain in full (rest from reference TRBV2 and TRBJ1-5): EPEVTQTPSHQVTQMGQEVILRCVPISNHLYFYWYRQILGQKVEFLVSFYNNEISEKSEIFDDQFSVERPDGSNFTLKIRSTKLEDSAMYFCASRYTLNQPQHFGDGTRLSIL.

This clonotype occurred a few times. The chain uses TRBV7-9 and TRBJ2-2; D is unclear. Germline V gene sequence: CDR1 SEHNR, CDR2 FQNEAQ (reference sequence). The CDR3 contains 14 residues. Trimming took 7 bases from V and 5 from J, leaving 14 bases between them. The CDR3 coding sequence is TGTGCCAGCACCTTGGACCGACATACCGGGGAGCTGTTTTTT. It codes for CASTLDRHTGELFF.

This clonotype was detected many times. The V gene is TRBV7-9, the J gene TRBJ1-1, with TRBD1 as a possible D gene (5 bases). V lost 8 bases and J lost 0, with 13 bases in between. The germline V gene encodes CDR1 SEHNR and CDR2 FQNEAQ (reference sequence). The CDR3 extends over 14 amino acids. CDR3 residues: CASSRRGLNTEAFF. CDR3 nucleotide sequence: TGTGCCAGCTCCCGGCGGGGGTTGAACACTGAAGCTTTCTTT. Supplemented by reference TRBV7-9 and TRBJ1-1, the full variable domain reads DTGVSQNPRHKITKRGQNVTFRCDPISEHNRLYWYRQTLGQGPEFLTYFQNEAQLEKSRLLSDRFSAERPKGSFSTLEIQRTEQGDSAMYLCASSRRGLNTEAFFGQGTRLTVV.

A note on this clonotype: Given a much more abundant clone one base away, this may be a read error. This rearrangement joins TRBV6-5 to TRBJ1-5; 10 bases map to TRBD1. Germline V CDR1 and CDR2: MNHEY, SVGAGI. The CDR3 is 16 amino acids. The CDR3 nucleotides are TGTGCCAGCAGTCAAAGGACAGGGGGGACCAATCAGCCCCAGAATTTT. Its translation: CASSQRTGGTNQPQNF.

This clonotype has at least ten counts. The chain uses TRBV24-1 and TRBJ1-5, with a tentative D call TRBD1 (5 bases). The CDR3 length is 15 residues. V lost 4 bases and J lost 6, with 15 bases in between. CDR1 and CDR2 from the germline V gene are KGHDR and SFDVKD. The CDR3 protein is CATSEGDGGFQPQHF. Written as DNA, the CDR3 is TGTGCCACCAGTGAAGGAGACGGGGGTTTTCAGCCCCAGCATTTT.

This chain connects TRBV5-1 to TRBJ1-1; no firm D call. Germline V CDR1 and CDR2: SGHRS, YFSETQ. V lost 0 bases, J lost 0 bases, and 12 bases lay in between. The CDR3 is 16 residues long. This CDR3 is CASSLEDGPLNTEAFF. The CDR3 coding sequence is TGCGCCAGCAGCTTGGAGGACGGACCCCTGAACACTGAAGCTTTCTTT.

Concerning this clonotype: The germline gene is not matched at one end of the junction; a read error may be the cause. In nucleotides, the CDR3 is TGCAGTGCCACCGACAGTAATCAGCCCCAGAATTTT. Its translation: CSATDSNQPQNF. The V call is TRBV20-1, the J call TRBJ1-5; D is perhaps TRBD1 (5 bases). The CDR3 totals 12 residues. The germline V gene has CDR1 DFQATT and CDR2 SNEGSKA (reference sequence).

In its sample, this clonotype was seen many times. This rearrangement joins TRBV4-1 to TRBJ2-5; D unclear. Per germline, CDR1 MGHRA and CDR2 YSYEKL. Trimming cost V 4 bases and J 5 bases, with 8 bases left between them. The CDR3 sequence is 12 residues long. CDR3 sequence: CASSLLGETQYF. The DNA of the CDR3 is TGCGCCAGCAGCCTACTCGGGGAGACCCAGTACTTC.

This clonotype occurred many times. V gene TRBV5-6 combines with J gene TRBJ2-1, with 8 bases identical to TRBD2. CDR3 length equals 14 residues. Germline V gives CDR1 SGHDT, CDR2 YYEEEE. Trimming at V came to 4 bases and at J to 3 bases, leaving 3 bases not matched to a gene. CDR3 DNA: TGTGCCAGCAGCCCCGGGACTAGCTACAATGAGCAGTTCTTC. It yields the protein CASSPGTSYNEQFF.

At least ten counts were recorded for this clonotype. The CDR3 nucleotides read TGCGCCAGCAGCTCTTACAGGGAGACGAACACTGAAGCTTTCTTT. Translation: CASSSYRETNTEAFF. The genes are TRBV5-1 and TRBJ1-1, with D maybe TRBD1 (6 bases). Germline loops: CDR1 SGHRS, CDR2 YFSETQ. Trimming left V 3 bases short and J 1 base short, with 13 bases between. The CDR3 extends over 15 amino acids.

The J gene is TRBJ2-3, the V gene TRBV5-1, with unresolved D. The germline V gene has CDR1 SGHRS and CDR2 YFSETQ. Between the trimmed V and J ends, which lost 0 bases and 2 bases, there was a span of 7 bases. The CDR3 contains 14 residues. CDR3 amino acids: CASSLGEHTDTQYF. CDR3 coding DNA: TGCGCCAGCAGCTTGGGCGAGCACACAGATACGCAGTATTTT.

This clonotype was seen a handful of times. The genes are TRBV3-1 and TRBJ1-6, with D perhaps matching TRBD1 (6 bases). Germline V lookup: CDR1 LGHDT, CDR2 YNNKEL (reference sequence). V was trimmed by 4 bases and J by 5 bases, leaving 9 bases between them. The CDR3 consists of 14 residues. The CDR3 DNA follows: TGTGCCAGCAGCCTCCAGGGGAATAATTCACCCCTCCACTTT. Its translation is CASSLQGNNSPLHF.

This clonotype was seen repeatedly, ten times or more. The CDR3 bases are TGCAGCGTGGGCCTACCGGGGGCCTTAACCGGGGAGCTGTTTTTT. Residues: CSVGLPGALTGELFF. This sequence joins TRBV29-1 and TRBJ2-2, with D perhaps being TRBD1 or TRBD2 (6 bases each). The V gene lost 6 bases and the J gene lost 5 bases, with 19 bases spanning the gap. The CDR3 has 15 amino acids. The germline V gene encodes CDR1 SQVTM and CDR2 ANQGSEA.

This clonotype has just a few counts. The genes are TRBV14 and TRBJ2-1; TRBD2 matches at 8 bases. Germline V gene sequence: CDR1 SGHDN, CDR2 FVKESK. The CDR3 covers 19 residues. V lost 0 bases and J lost 5; bases outside the gene matches: 15. This CDR3 is CASSQDLWVGRGVNNEQFF. The DNA of the CDR3 is TGTGCCAGCAGCCAAGATCTTTGGGTCGGGCGGGGGGTGAACAATGAGCAGTTCTTC.